Following are 29 T cell receptor beta chains from one sample sequenced in a study of T cell responses to AZD1222 COVID-19 vaccine. Produced via immunoSEQ multiplex PCR; TCRdb's table is partial and in-frame only. The sample records roughly 110,000 clones, 87% being singletons. The specimen comprised peripheral blood, sampled on day 0 of AZD1222 vaccination. These receptors were obtained from an adult in good health.

This clone was counted between two and nine times. The chain couples TRBV4-2 to TRBJ1-5, with 7 bases fitting TRBD1. V lost 1 base, J lost 2 bases, and 5 bases stayed unmatched. This CDR3 has 16 amino acids. The germline V gene encodes CDR1 LGHNA and CDR2 YNFKEQ. For the CDR3, the DNA is TGTGCCAGCAGCCAAGTTCAAGGACAGGGCAATCAGCCCCAGCATTTT. Its translation is CASSQVQGQGNQPQHF.

J is TRBJ2-5 and V is TRBV19; TRBD1 agrees at 11 bases. In germline, CDR1 is LNHDA, CDR2 SQIVND (reference sequence). This CDR3 contains 17 residues. J lost 5 bases, V lost 5 bases, and 13 bases had no gene match. The CDR3 DNA is TGTGCCAGTAGTCCGCCAGCTGGACAGGGGGCGGTGGAGACCCAGTACTTC. It encodes CASSPPAGQGAVETQYF.

This chain uses TRBV7-3 with TRBJ1-2; D call uncertain. V lost 5 bases and J lost 4, with 14 bases in between. Germline values: CDR1 SGHTA, CDR2 FQGTGA. The CDR3 has 14 residues. The CDR3 here is CASSPNGGIYGYTF. The CDR3 bases are TGTGCCAGCAGCCCAAATGGAGGGATCTATGGCTACACCTTC.

This clone was recorded once. The chain uses TRBV9 and TRBJ1-1, with TRBD1 as a possible D gene (6 bases). Germline V gives CDR1 SGDLS, CDR2 YYNGEE. This CDR3 contains 15 residues. The V and J ends lost 0 bases and 2 bases respectively, with 11 bases between them. This CDR3 is CASSVATQGNTEAFF. The CDR3 DNA reads TGTGCCAGCAGCGTAGCCACACAGGGAAACACTGAAGCTTTCTTT.

Only one count was recorded for this clone. This chain uses TRBV7-2 with TRBJ2-7; 9 positions agree with TRBD1. The CDR3 sequence is 15 residues long. V lost 1 base and J lost 4; bases outside the gene matches: 5. Per germline, CDR1 SGHTA and CDR2 FQGNSA. CDR3 residues: CASSLVDRGSYEQYF. The CDR3 DNA sequence: TGTGCCAGCAGCTTAGTGGACAGGGGAAGTTACGAGCAGTACTTC.

The chain carries TRBV7-9 and TRBJ1-3; D gene unclear. The germline V gene has CDR1 SEHNR and CDR2 FQNEAQ (reference sequence). This CDR3 has 17 amino acids. Deletions cut 5 bases from V and 0 bases from J, with 17 bases between. CDR3 residues: CASSPPVSASSGNTIYF. As DNA, the CDR3 is TGTGCCAGCAGCCCCCCGGTATCTGCCTCCTCTGGAAACACCATATATTTT.

V gene TRBV5-6 combines with J gene TRBJ2-7; TRBD2 matches at 15 bases. There are 19 residues in the CDR3. Germline CDR1 and CDR2: SGHDT and YYEEEE. J was trimmed by 5 bases and V by 1 base; bases with no gene match: 13. The CDR3 DNA reads TGTGCCAGCAGCTTGAGTCCGGGACTAGCGGGAGGTCCAGGCCACGAGCAGTACTTC. It codes for CASSLSPGLAGGPGHEQYF.

The chain carries TRBV5-1 and TRBJ2-1, with D hard to call. CDR3 length equals 17 residues. V was cut by 3 bases and J by 1 base, with 17 bases left in between. In germline, CDR1 is SGHRS, CDR2 YFSETQ. The CDR3 nucleotides are TGCGCCAGCAGCTCAGATTTACTCTCACGTTCCTACAATGAGCAGTTCTTC. Translation: CASSSDLLSRSYNEQFF.

The chain carries TRBV7-3 and TRBJ2-7; D gene unclear. CDR3 length: 13 residues. Germline loops: CDR1 SGHTA, CDR2 FQGTGA. Between the trimmed V and J ends, which lost 0 bases and 6 bases, there was a span of 9 bases. DNA for the CDR3: TGTGCCAGCAGCTTAACGATTAGGACCGAGCAGTACTTC. Protein product: CASSLTIRTEQYF.

The chain links TRBV7-9 to TRBJ1-4, with 8 bases matching TRBD1. The CDR3 totals 14 residues. Per the germline V gene, CDR1 is SEHNR and CDR2 is FQNEAQ (reference sequence). Losses at the gene ends were 1 base for V and 8 bases for J; bases not matched to a gene: 3. The CDR3, as DNA: TGTGCCAGCAGCTTAGGGACAGGGAGAGAAAAACTGTTTTTT. This sequence encodes CASSLGTGREKLFF.

The rearrangement joins TRBV3-1 (or the pseudogene TRBV3-2) to TRBJ1-3, with D unresolved. CDR3 length: 16 amino acids. Germline V gene data show CDR1 as LGHDT and CDR2 as YNNKEL (reference sequence). Trimming removed 3 bases at V and 0 bases at J, with 12 bases between. The CDR3 DNA reads TGTGCCAGCAGCCAGCTAACTAAGTTCTCTGGAAACACCATATATTTT. Translated: CASSQLTKFSGNTIYF.

CDR3 loop: CASSPPGLNNEQFF. Here the CDR3 DNA reads TGTGCCAGCAGCCCTCCGGGATTGAACAATGAGCAGTTCTTC. The J gene is TRBJ2-1, the V gene TRBV11-3; the D gene is possibly TRBD2 (5 bases). Germline V lookup: CDR1 SGHNT, CDR2 YENEEA. The CDR3 totals 14 residues. With 5 bases removed from V and 5 bases from J, the gap between germline ends came to 13 bases.

The rearrangement links TRBV30 to TRBJ2-1, with unresolved D. This CDR3 is built from 15 residues. Germline V CDR1 and CDR2: GTSNPN, SVGIG (reference sequence). Trimming shortened V by 0 bases and J by 4 bases, and 13 bases separated the two germline ends. The chain's CDR3 is CAWSVESSRYNEQFF. The CDR3 DNA follows: TGTGCCTGGAGTGTAGAGTCTAGTAGGTACAATGAGCAGTTCTTC.

In its sample, this clone was seen a few times. V usage is TRBV27 and J usage is TRBJ2-7, with D tentatively TRBD1 or TRBD2 (5 bases each). The CDR3 runs 13 residues. Trimming shortened V by 6 bases and J by 1 base, and 10 bases separated the two germline ends. Germline V CDR1 and CDR2: MNHEY, SMNVEV (reference sequence). Here the CDR3 DNA reads TGTGCCAGCAGATACGAGGGGTCCTACGAGCAGTACTTC. Translation gives CASRYEGSYEQYF.

The chain couples TRBV5-1 to TRBJ2-2; D is perhaps TRBD2 (6 bases). CDR3 size: 15 residues. Germline V gene data show CDR1 as SGHRS and CDR2 as YFSETQ. Trimming left V 2 bases short and J 5 bases short, with 13 bases between. The CDR3 sequence: CASSFSSVRTGELFF. As DNA, the CDR3 is TGCGCCAGCAGCTTTTCTAGCGTAAGGACCGGGGAGCTGTTTTTT.

This clone was detected once. The rearrangement links TRBV9 to TRBJ2-7, with TRBD1 matching 8 bases. Germline values: CDR1 SGDLS, CDR2 YYNGEE. The CDR3 has 16 residues. Unmatched junction bases numbered 11, after V lost 4 bases and J lost 2 bases. As DNA, the CDR3 is TGTGCCAGCAGCCCCACTATACAGGGGGTACCCTACGAGCAGTACTTC. As protein: CASSPTIQGVPYEQYF.

This sequence joins TRBV7-2 and TRBJ2-1; D call uncertain. From germline, CDR1 is SGHTA and CDR2 FQGNSA. The CDR3 consists of 17 residues. The V end lost 4 bases, the J end lost 2 bases, and 18 bases lay between the germline ends. The CDR3 loop is CASSSPSQGSAYNEQFF. For the CDR3, the DNA is TGTGCCAGCAGCTCCCCCAGTCAAGGCTCGGCCTACAATGAGCAGTTCTTC.

The chain links TRBV15 to TRBJ2-3, with TRBD2 matching 11 bases. The CDR3 extends over 16 amino acids. J lost 1 base, V lost 6 bases, and 6 bases had no gene match. Germline V gives CDR1 LNHNV, CDR2 YYDKDF (reference sequence). The CDR3 protein is CATSNVAGGRTDTQYF. The CDR3 region has the DNA TGTGCCACCAGTAACGTAGCGGGAGGGCGCACAGATACGCAGTATTTT. Full variable domain (remainder filled in from reference TRBV15 and TRBJ2-3): DAMVIQNPRYQVTQFGKPVTLSCSQTLNHNVMYWYQQKSSQAPKLLFHYYDKDFNNEADTPDNFQSRRPNTSFCFLDIRSPGLGDTAMYLCATSNVAGGRTDTQYFGPGTRLTVL.

This chain joins TRBV7-9 and TRBJ2-1; D is possibly TRBD2 (5 bases). CDR1 and CDR2 (germline): SEHNR, FQNEAQ (reference sequence). The CDR3 contains 19 residues. V was clipped by 5 bases and J by 2 bases, with 25 bases between them. For the CDR3, the DNA is TGTGCCAGCAGCCCATCGGTTCGGGGAACACTCGGGGCCTACAATGAGCAGTTCTTC. The encoded protein is CASSPSVRGTLGAYNEQFF.

The chain links TRBV4-2 to TRBJ1-2; 7 nucleotides align to TRBD1. V dropped 1 base and J dropped 4; count of bases not matched to a gene: 9. The germline CDR1 and CDR2 sequences are LGHNA and YNFKEQ. This CDR3 region has 16 residues. The CDR3 here is CASSQVPGQAAYGYTF. CDR3 coding DNA: TGTGCCAGCAGCCAAGTTCCCGGACAGGCCGCCTATGGCTACACCTTC.

J is TRBJ2-7 and V is TRBV6-5, with a tentative D call TRBD1 (6 bases). CDR3 length equals 14 residues. V lost 7 bases and J 4 bases, leaving 17 bases between the germline ends. CDR1 MNHEY and CDR2 SVGAGI come from the germline V gene. The DNA of the CDR3 is TGTGCCAGCAAGGGGGTAGGGAGTTCTTACGAGCAGTACTTC. Protein: CASKGVGSSYEQYF.

This chain joins TRBV24-1 and TRBJ1-2, with D maybe TRBD1 (6 bases). The CDR3 has 16 amino acids. Germline V gene sequence: CDR1 KGHDR, CDR2 SFDVKD. Trimming took off 10 bases at V and 3 bases at J, with 23 bases between the two ends. CDR3 protein: CATITGTRKKDYGYTF. CDR3 nucleotide sequence: TGTGCCACGATCACCGGGACAAGAAAGAAGGACTATGGCTACACCTTC.

The chain uses TRBV19 and TRBJ1-2; 7 bases align to TRBD1. V shed 8 bases and J 4 bases; nucleotides not matched to a gene: 10. The CDR3 has 14 amino acids. Germline loops: CDR1 LNHDA, CDR2 SQIVND (reference sequence). The CDR3 bases are TGTGCCAGTTGGGGCGGGACAGCTTTCTATGGCTACACCTTC. As protein: CASWGGTAFYGYTF.

V gene TRBV7-2 combines with J gene TRBJ2-1, with 11 bases aligning to TRBD2. V was pared by 1 base and J by 4 bases, with 6 bases of the junction left unmatched. The CDR3 contains 17 residues. The germline V gene has CDR1 SGHTA and CDR2 FQGNSA. CDR3 protein: CASSLGDSGRGYNEQFF. In nucleotides, the CDR3 is TGTGCCAGCAGCTTAGGAGATAGCGGGAGGGGTTACAATGAGCAGTTCTTC.

The chain joins TRBV27 to TRBJ2-5; the D gene is possibly TRBD2 (5 bases). The V gene's germline CDR1 is MNHEY and CDR2 SMNVEV (reference sequence). V lost 2 bases to trimming and J lost 4 bases, with 8 bases between them. The CDR3 totals 13 residues. The CDR3 sequence: CASSLRGRETQYF. The CDR3 DNA is TGTGCCAGCAGTTTAAGAGGGAGAGAGACCCAGTACTTC.

This chain uses TRBV5-5 with TRBJ2-7, with 8 bases that match TRBD1. Germline lookup yields CDR1 SGHKS and CDR2 YYEKEE (reference sequence). The CDR3 is 14 amino acids. V lost 2 bases to trimming and J lost 5 bases; unmatched junction nucleotides: 6. CDR3 bases: TGTGCCAGCAGCTTCCGGGACAGGACCCACGAGCAGTACTTC. Translation: CASSFRDRTHEQYF.

This clone was seen just once. This chain links TRBV12-1 with TRBJ1-2; the table's D call, TRBD1, was not checked against the DNA. TRBV12-1 is a pseudogene. CDR3 length: 16 amino acids. The CDR3 region is CASSLLYRGLNYGYTF. In DNA form, the CDR3 reads TGTGCCAGCAGCTTGCTGTACAGGGGGCTAAACTATGGCTACACCTTC.

The chain carries TRBV10-3 and TRBJ1-5, with 10 bases matching TRBD1. The CDR3 has 13 residues. Per germline, CDR1 ENHRY and CDR2 SYGVKD. Trimming at V came to 10 bases and at J to 5 bases, leaving 5 bases not matched to a gene. The CDR3 region is CATGQGGDQPQHF. The CDR3 DNA reads TGTGCCACCGGACAGGGGGGGGATCAGCCCCAGCATTTT.

The CDR3 nucleotides are TGTGCCATCAGGAAGACAGGGGACAACACCGGGGAGCTGTTTTTT. It yields the protein CAIRKTGDNTGELFF. The chain links TRBV10-3 to TRBJ2-2; TRBD1 agrees at 8 bases. V dropped 6 bases and J dropped 2; count of bases not matched to a gene: 5. CDR1 is ENHRY, CDR2 SYGVKD, per germline. The CDR3 contains 15 residues.